This T cell receptor beta chain was identified during a study of cytomegalovirus exposure and HLA in healthy donors. Turning to the study itself: The Caucasian-associated ancestry cluster contained around four fifths of the approximately 400 genotyped donors. The study, taken as a whole, reports: Some V segments, including TRBV6-2 and TRBV6-3, were excluded as indistinguishable. The study recorded 150 to 200 TCR beta chains that were cytomegalovirus-associated. Follow-up analysis found HLA locus-dependent TCR association rates, highest for DRB1 and lowest for HLA-C.

In the PCR, 60 Vbeta and 13 Jbeta primers were used. Method: immunoSEQ multiplex PCR; TCRdb's copy keeps in-frame clones and lacks some. The sample holds around 93,000 clones, 82% seen once. A note on this clone: What it binds is not known.

Germline V gene lookup returns CDR1 MRHNA and CDR2 SNTAGT. With 3 bases removed from V and 5 bases from J, the gap between germline ends came to 16 bases. This CDR3 has 15 residues. The clonotype was recovered from a young man in good health and CMV-seropositive. The source material was PBMCs. The gene calls are TRBV6-4 and TRBJ1-2; the D gene is possibly TRBD1 (5 bases). DNA of the CDR3: TGTGCCAGCAGTGATACTGACAGACTTGGGTATGGCTACACCTTC. It specifies CASSDTDRLGYGYTF.